In its sample, the clone carrying this T cell receptor (beta chain) was seen many times. Its antigen remains unidentified. Not enrolled were patients with uncontrolled infection, other autoimmune disease, pregnancy or lactation. RNA transcripts provided the source from which TCR beta CDR3 regions were amplified. HTBI primers were the set used in a first-round RT-PCR of the TCR CDR3. From the multiplex PCR reads, TCRdb called clonotypes with MiXCR, one entry per CDR3 protein. The sample holds more than 350,000 distinct CDR3 sequences; 13% to 15% are singletons and the top ten take around 20%. The data derive from a study of T cells in Graves' hyperthyroidism and ophthalmopathy. CDR3 length: 14 amino acids. Trimming took 7 bases from V and 0 from J; bases not matched to a gene: 6. Germline V lookup: CDR1 MDHEN, CDR2 SYDVKM. Study observations and caveats: Separation of ophthalmopathy from stable hyperthyroidism was achieved by a 13 V-J model.

This TCR came from a woman aged 60-75 years with Graves' ophthalmopathy. Sequencing was done on a sample of blood. The chain carries TRBV28 and TRBJ2-7; 7 bases fit TRBD2. In DNA, the CDR3 is TGTGCCAGCACCTCGGGACTATTCTCCTACGAGCAGTACTTC. It is translated as CASTSGLFSYEQYF.